This T cell receptor (beta chain) was profiled in a study of T-cell memory formation after mild COVID-19. Study-level information: The TCR clusters were mostly specific to one donor.

In its sample, this clonotype was seen a few times. The antigen is not known. Study-wide results and limits: Unconfirmed was the SARS-CoV-2 specificity of second-wave clones that peaked on day 37. Day 15 to 85 contracting clones showed balanced CD4/CD8; day 15 to 37 expanders favored CD4+. Of the contracting clones, CD4+ ones lay mainly in CM and EM, and CD8+ ones in EMRA.

Via MiXCR, TCRdb re-called the 5' RACE reads, giving one row per CDR3 protein. The sample records about 620,000 distinct CDR3 sequences, more than 15% being singletons. Germline CDR1 is SGHTA and CDR2 is FQGNSA. This CDR3 comprises 14 residues. V was trimmed by 3 bases and J by 1 base, leaving 9 bases between them. The receptor's source is an adult woman who had mild COVID-19 (a few samples of this study predate the infection). Cell type and time point are not known. The rearrangement links TRBV7-2 to TRBJ1-1; D unresolved. The sequenced material came from PBMCs or a T cell subset sorted from them (not recorded which). This CDR3 reads CASSFERANTEAFF. CDR3 coding DNA: TGTGCCAGCAGCTTCGAGAGGGCGAACACTGAAGCTTTCTTT.